This TCR beta chain originates from a study of blood T cell repertoires in COVID-19. At the level of the study: The United States, Italy and Spain provided the acute and convalescent COVID-19 samples.

Measured with immunoSEQ multiplex PCR; TCRdb has only the in-frame clones, and not every one. The sample yields 380,000 or so clones, over 75% seen once. The V and J ends lost 10 bases and 5 bases respectively, with 14 bases between them. The CDR3 is 12 residues long. Germline assignment: CDR1 MNHEY and CDR2 SVGAGI. The chain has TRBV6-5 and TRBJ1-2, with D perhaps matching TRBD1 (5 bases). Sample: PBMCs or T cells enriched from blood (not recorded which). The sequence was collected from a middle-aged woman with acute COVID-19. The CDR3 DNA is TGTGCCACAGAACGGGGGGTTTATGGCTACACCTTC. This sequence encodes CATERGVYGYTF.